One T cell receptor (beta chain) is described in this entry. This receptor's antigen is unknown. The sample holds no much larger clone one base away, and base qualities are not on file. This sample is drawn from a study of shared clonotypes between healthy human individuals (dated by TCRdb to 2020 to 2022). Study-level background: The cohort included a few men and a couple of women between 18 and 49 years of age. The study deeply sequenced blood TCR repertoires of about 5 healthy adults to estimate repertoire size and the extent of clonotype sharing between individuals. Between about 0.94 and 8.9 billion PBMCs per donor were obtained by leukapheresis. Libraries were prepared and TCR repertoires were sequenced by different laboratories using diverse techniques, in order to increase sequencing depth and limit assay-specific biases. Per donor, three plates each were used for CD4 naive and CD4 memory, two for CD8 naive, and one for CD8 memory.

CDR1 is given as SGHAT and CDR2 as FQNNGV, both from the germline V gene. The CDR3 covers 14 residues, taking in both the cysteine and the phenylalanine. Only the CDR3 DNA stays, 42 bases, in frame from base 1. The trim is 1 base for V and 1 base for J, with a gap of 7 bases between the germline ends. Healthy HIV-negative adults with no recently reported acute infections or vaccinations were included as donors. Every donor was a Caucasian adult residing in Nashville, Tennessee, USA. CD4+ T cells were enriched by magnetic negative selection; naive cells were then positively selected on CD45RA, and the negative fraction formed the memory subset. Blood was collected by leukapheresis, and PBMCs were isolated by Ficoll-Histopaque density gradient centrifugation and then cryopreserved in liquid nitrogen vapor phase. Analytical flow cytometry was used to check the purity and quantity of each magnetically sorted T cell population. Genomic DNA was isolated from every sorted fraction and measured by UV absorbance on a Nanodrop 2000c.

The paper as a whole reports these results and caveats: Sampling was limited to blood, and TCR repertoires in tissue likely differ from TCR repertoires in blood. Because the study included only a small number of donors, the genetic and exposure-history diversity represented was limited. Even with the large sequencing depth, rarefaction of the sorted-subset datasets indicated that sequencing was incomplete. Compared with non-shared clonotypes, clonotypes shared by all four sorted-subset donors had higher generation probabilities. Pairwise subsampling led to the expectation that sequencing depth would affect the degree of clonotype sharing among donors. When a few donors were compared, the shared fraction of clonotypes was 5% to 6.5% for naive CD4, roughly 3.3% for naive CD8, about 2.4% for memory CD4, and about 0.36% for memory CD8. Naive subsets generally had larger estimated clonotype richness than memory subsets did.

Using the deep immunoSEQ assay, TCR CDR3 regions were amplified from genomic DNA by multiplex PCR. Extracted genomic DNA from each cell subset was distributed evenly across all wells of several immunoSEQ 96-well plates, and each plate was treated as a replicate. Each replicate PCR for sorted subsets received around 200 ng genomic DNA, equal to about 30,000 T cell genomes. Purified libraries were quantified with a Qubit 3.0 fluorometer, sized on a Bioanalyzer 2100, and re-quantified with the KAPA Library Quantification kit. Each immunoSEQ 96-well plate was sequenced on its own single-read 150-cycle Illumina NextSeq 550 flow cell. The authors processed their data as follows. Because the immunoSEQ output included only junctional sequences and no quality scores, the filtering could not be the same as the filtering used for full-length reads. To assign V/J genes and CDR3, sequences were annotated using PyIR, a Python wrapper for IgBLAST v1.9, with IMGT germline references. Reads with weak V/J assignments (E-value above 1e-6), missing CDR3, stop codons, out-of-frame junctions, or ambiguous translated residues were removed. V3J clonotypes were defined as sequences sharing an identical inferred V gene, J gene, and CDR3 amino acid sequence. The percentage overlap between two repertoires was calculated by dividing the number of shared unique clonotypes by the size of the smaller repertoire. Repertoire richness was assessed with RTK rarefaction, the Chao1 estimator, and Recon v2.1 estimates of unobserved clonotypes. OLGA was used to compute generation probabilities for all TCRbeta clonotypes that the gDNA method yielded from a few donors. TCRdb limited this immuneACCESS table to in-frame rearrangements with V and J called. A share of clones is missing; checked studies link under half to unresolved V genes, and the rest is unexplained. Clone size and V and J calls were adopted from that table, with D and trimming inferred from the DNA. Counted in this sample were millions of clones; about 92% of them appeared once. About 0.39% of the sample is held by the ten biggest clonotypes.

The rearranged chain carries TRBV11-2 and TRBJ1-1; the best D guess is TRBD1, with 5 bases matching. The sequence was collected from a man younger than 35 in good health. Some clones in this sample may be carry-over from other donors' samples. The sample comprised naive CD4+ T cells from PBMCs. The cell subset or site label here, explained by the study, means: CD45RA+ positively selected. The CDR3 amino acid sequence is: CASSLGQPNTEAFF. The DNA sequence is as follows: TGTGCCAGCAGCTTAGGACAGCCGAACACTGAAGCTTTCTTT.